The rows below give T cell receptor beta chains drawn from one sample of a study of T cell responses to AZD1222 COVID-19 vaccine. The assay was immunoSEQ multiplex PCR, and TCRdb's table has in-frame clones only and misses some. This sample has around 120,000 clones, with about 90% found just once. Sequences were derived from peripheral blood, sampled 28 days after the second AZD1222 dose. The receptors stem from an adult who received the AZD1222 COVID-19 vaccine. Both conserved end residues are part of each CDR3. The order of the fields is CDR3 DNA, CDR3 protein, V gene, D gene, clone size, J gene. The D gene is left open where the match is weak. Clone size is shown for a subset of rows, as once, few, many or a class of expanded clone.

cdr3_nt: TGTGCCAGCAGTCCCGGACAGGGCCTAGATGGCTACACCTTC
cdr3_aa: CASSPGQGLDGYTF
v_call: TRBV28
d_call: TRBD1
clone_size: -
j_call: TRBJ1-2

cdr3_nt: TGCGCCAGCAGTGAGTTCAGGACTAGCGGGACACTCGACGAGCAGTACTTC
cdr3_aa: CASSEFRTSGTLDEQYF
v_call: TRBV10-1
d_call: TRBD2
clone_size: -
j_call: TRBJ2-7

cdr3_nt: TGCGCCAGCAGCATGGGACAGGGCGGCTATGGCTACACCTTC
cdr3_aa: CASSMGQGGYGYTF
v_call: TRBV5-1
d_call: TRBD1
clone_size: -
j_call: TRBJ1-2

cdr3_nt: TGTGCCAGTAGTAGCAGGGCCATGAACACTGAAGCTTTCTTT
cdr3_aa: CASSSRAMNTEAFF
v_call: TRBV19
d_call: -
clone_size: -
j_call: TRBJ1-1

cdr3_nt: TGTGCCAGTAGTATGGTGGGGGCGCGGAATGGCTACACCTTC
cdr3_aa: CASSMVGARNGYTF
v_call: TRBV19
d_call: -
clone_size: -
j_call: TRBJ1-2

cdr3_nt: TGCGCCAGCAGCTTGGTAGGGACAGGGTACAATGAGCAGTTCTTC
cdr3_aa: CASSLVGTGYNEQFF
v_call: TRBV5-1
d_call: TRBD1
clone_size: -
j_call: TRBJ2-1

cdr3_nt: TGTGCCAGCAGCTTGACTAGCGGGAGGGAAGAGACCCAGTACTTC
cdr3_aa: CASSLTSGREETQYF
v_call: TRBV7-2
d_call: TRBD2
clone_size: -
j_call: TRBJ2-5

cdr3_nt: TGCGCCAGCAGCCTACTAGCGGGAGGGACCTACGAGCAGTACTTC
cdr3_aa: CASSLLAGGTYEQYF
v_call: TRBV4-3
d_call: TRBD2
clone_size: -
j_call: TRBJ2-7

cdr3_nt: TGTGCCAGCAGCCGGCAGGTCGGGGAGCTGTTTTTT
cdr3_aa: CASSRQVGELFF
v_call: TRBV2
d_call: -
clone_size: -
j_call: TRBJ2-2

cdr3_nt: TGTGCCAGCAGCCCAGCCTTGAACACTGAAGCTTTCTTT
cdr3_aa: CASSPALNTEAFF
v_call: TRBV7-9
d_call: -
clone_size: medium-sized
j_call: TRBJ1-1

cdr3_nt: TGTGCCTGGAGTGTTGGATACACCGGGGAGCTGTTTTTT
cdr3_aa: CAWSVGYTGELFF
v_call: TRBV30
d_call: -
clone_size: -
j_call: TRBJ2-2

cdr3_nt: TGCAGCCCGAGGATGGAGACAGGGGCTAGCAATCAGCCCCAGCATTTT
cdr3_aa: CSPRMETGASNQPQHF
v_call: TRBV29-1
d_call: TRBD1
clone_size: -
j_call: TRBJ1-5

cdr3_nt: TGTGCCAGCAGCGGGATACAAGAGACCCAGTACTTC
cdr3_aa: CASSGIQETQYF
v_call: TRBV9
d_call: -
clone_size: -
j_call: TRBJ2-5

cdr3_nt: TGTGCCAGCAGTTTATCGGTTGACATCCATCAGCCCCAGCATTTT
cdr3_aa: CASSLSVDIHQPQHF
v_call: TRBV27
d_call: -
clone_size: -
j_call: TRBJ1-5

cdr3_nt: TGTGCCAGCAGCTACAGGGATTCCTACAATGAGCAGTTCTTC
cdr3_aa: CASSYRDSYNEQFF
v_call: TRBV6-6
d_call: -
clone_size: -
j_call: TRBJ2-1

cdr3_nt: TGTGCCAGCAGCGTGGCCGGGACAGGGAACGAGCAGTACTTC
cdr3_aa: CASSVAGTGNEQYF
v_call: TRBV5-4
d_call: TRBD1
clone_size: -
j_call: TRBJ2-7

cdr3_nt: TGTGCCAGCAGGTACGATATCTCACAGGGACGGACTGAAGCTTTCTTT
cdr3_aa: CASRYDISQGRTEAFF
v_call: TRBV6-2/TRBV6-3
d_call: -
clone_size: -
j_call: TRBJ1-1

cdr3_nt: TGCAGCACGGGGGGAAACTATGGCTACACCTTC
cdr3_aa: CSTGGNYGYTF
v_call: TRBV29-1
d_call: -
clone_size: -
j_call: TRBJ1-2

cdr3_nt: TGTGCCTGGAGTGGACAGGAAAGGGAATCGTCACCCCTCCACTTT
cdr3_aa: CAWSGQERESSPLHF
v_call: TRBV30
d_call: -
clone_size: -
j_call: TRBJ1-6

cdr3_nt: TGTGCCAGCAGCTTGTATGCCAGGGTCGACAATGAGCAGTTCTTC
cdr3_aa: CASSLYARVDNEQFF
v_call: TRBV5-6
d_call: -
clone_size: -
j_call: TRBJ2-1

cdr3_nt: TGTGCCAGCAGCTCCTCCGGGACAGGGTCGTATCAGCCCCAGCATTTT
cdr3_aa: CASSSSGTGSYQPQHF
v_call: TRBV7-9
d_call: TRBD1
clone_size: -
j_call: TRBJ1-5

cdr3_nt: TGTGCCAGCAGTGAGCAGGGGGCCTACAATGAGCAGTTCTTC
cdr3_aa: CASSEQGAYNEQFF
v_call: TRBV2
d_call: TRBD1
clone_size: -
j_call: TRBJ2-1

cdr3_nt: TGTGCCTGTAGTGCCGGGGTTGGGTATGGCTACACCTTC
cdr3_aa: CACSAGVGYGYTF
v_call: TRBV30
d_call: -
clone_size: -
j_call: TRBJ1-2

cdr3_nt: TGTGCCAGCAGCTTCATCAGGTCAGAGGCTAATGAAAAACTGTTTTTT
cdr3_aa: CASSFIRSEANEKLFF
v_call: TRBV5-6
d_call: -
clone_size: -
j_call: TRBJ1-4

cdr3_nt: TGTGCCAGCAGCCGTGGACAGGCCCAGCATTTT
cdr3_aa: CASSRGQAQHF
v_call: TRBV7-6
d_call: TRBD1
clone_size: -
j_call: TRBJ1-5

cdr3_nt: TGTGCCAGCAGTCCCCAGCCGAACACTGAAGCTTTCTTT
cdr3_aa: CASSPQPNTEAFF
v_call: TRBV6-5
d_call: -
clone_size: few
j_call: TRBJ1-1

cdr3_nt: TGTGCCAGTAGTATGGGGGGACAGGGAGAGGATACGCAGTATTTT
cdr3_aa: CASSMGGQGEDTQYF
v_call: TRBV19
d_call: TRBD1
clone_size: once
j_call: TRBJ2-3

cdr3_nt: TGTGCCAGCCTACCATCGGACAGGGAAACCTACAATGAGCAGTTCTTC
cdr3_aa: CASLPSDRETYNEQFF
v_call: TRBV28
d_call: TRBD1
clone_size: -
j_call: TRBJ2-1

cdr3_nt: TGTGCCACCAGCCCGGACAGCGCTGTATATGGCTACACCTTC
cdr3_aa: CATSPDSAVYGYTF
v_call: TRBV15
d_call: -
clone_size: once
j_call: TRBJ1-2

cdr3_nt: TGTGCCACCAGTGTCCCGGGACAGGGATTTTATGAGCAGTTCTTC
cdr3_aa: CATSVPGQGFYEQFF
v_call: TRBV24-1
d_call: TRBD1
clone_size: few
j_call: TRBJ2-1

cdr3_nt: TGTGCCAGCAGCTTGGAACGGGATGGGCAGTTCTTC
cdr3_aa: CASSLERDGQFF
v_call: TRBV7-2
d_call: -
clone_size: -
j_call: TRBJ2-1

cdr3_nt: TGTGCCAGCAGCCCTGCCCAAGGGACTCTCGGCTCTGGGGCCAACGTCCTGACTTTC
cdr3_aa: CASSPAQGTLGSGANVLTF
v_call: TRBV28
d_call: -
clone_size: -
j_call: TRBJ2-6

cdr3_nt: TGTGCCAGCAGCCTACCGGGACCTAAATTCACAGATACGCAGTATTTT
cdr3_aa: CASSLPGPKFTDTQYF
v_call: TRBV7-3
d_call: -
clone_size: -
j_call: TRBJ2-3

cdr3_nt: TGTGCCAGCAGTCCGGGACAGGGGGTATTTTTCGAGCAGTACTTC
cdr3_aa: CASSPGQGVFFEQYF
v_call: TRBV5-6
d_call: TRBD1
clone_size: -
j_call: TRBJ2-7

cdr3_nt: TGTGCCAGCAGCAGCACATGGGACTCCAAAATGACCCAGTACTTC
cdr3_aa: CASSSTWDSKMTQYF
v_call: TRBV2
d_call: -
clone_size: -
j_call: TRBJ2-5

cdr3_nt: TGTGCCAGCAGCTTGGGACCGCACAACGTCCTGACTTTC
cdr3_aa: CASSLGPHNVLTF
v_call: TRBV5-4
d_call: -
clone_size: -
j_call: TRBJ2-6

cdr3_nt: TGTGCCAGCTCAACCAGGACTAGCGGGAGGAGCACAGATACGCAGTATTTT
cdr3_aa: CASSTRTSGRSTDTQYF
v_call: TRBV18
d_call: TRBD2
clone_size: -
j_call: TRBJ2-3

cdr3_nt: TGTGCCAGCTCGAGAGGGCTAGCCGGCTACAATGAGCAGTTCTTC
cdr3_aa: CASSRGLAGYNEQFF
v_call: TRBV6-5
d_call: -
clone_size: -
j_call: TRBJ2-1

cdr3_nt: TGTGCCAGCAGCTTATCAATTCTCAGGGGAGTCATGAACACTGAAGCTTTCTTT
cdr3_aa: CASSLSILRGVMNTEAFF
v_call: TRBV7-3
d_call: -
clone_size: -
j_call: TRBJ1-1

cdr3_nt: TGTGCCAGCAGTGAGACAGGGGGCTATGGCTACACCTTC
cdr3_aa: CASSETGGYGYTF
v_call: TRBV6-1
d_call: TRBD1
clone_size: -
j_call: TRBJ1-2

cdr3_nt: TGTGCCAGCAGCCCAGCCGGGCAGACCAACTATGGCTACACCTTC
cdr3_aa: CASSPAGQTNYGYTF
v_call: TRBV7-2
d_call: -
clone_size: -
j_call: TRBJ1-2

cdr3_nt: TGTGCCAGCAGCTCTCCCATCGGGATTTCCTATGGCTACACCTTC
cdr3_aa: CASSSPIGISYGYTF
v_call: TRBV28
d_call: -
clone_size: -
j_call: TRBJ1-2

cdr3_nt: TGTGCCAGCAGCGTAGCCGGAGCGGGAGTGAACACCGGGGAGCTGTTTTTT
cdr3_aa: CASSVAGAGVNTGELFF
v_call: TRBV9
d_call: TRBD2
clone_size: -
j_call: TRBJ2-2

cdr3_nt: TGTGCCTGGAGTGTCTTCGCTAGCAATCAGCCCCAGCATTTT
cdr3_aa: CAWSVFASNQPQHF
v_call: TRBV30
d_call: -
clone_size: -
j_call: TRBJ1-5

cdr3_nt: TGTGCCATCAGTGAGTCGGCGATATCACCGCCCCAGCATTTT
cdr3_aa: CAISESAISPPQHF
v_call: TRBV10-3
d_call: -
clone_size: -
j_call: TRBJ1-5

cdr3_nt: TGTGCCAGCAGTTCCCTAGCGGGAGTTTATAACGAGCAGTACTTC
cdr3_aa: CASSSLAGVYNEQYF
v_call: TRBV6-5
d_call: TRBD2
clone_size: -
j_call: TRBJ2-7

cdr3_nt: TGTGCCAGTAGTACCCTCCCGTCCTCTAGCACAGATACGCAGTATTTT
cdr3_aa: CASSTLPSSSTDTQYF
v_call: TRBV19
d_call: -
clone_size: -
j_call: TRBJ2-3

cdr3_nt: TGTGCCAGCAGCTCATACACCAGCGGGCTAGGGCGACCTAATACGCAGTATTTT
cdr3_aa: CASSSYTSGLGRPNTQYF
v_call: TRBV11-2
d_call: -
clone_size: -
j_call: TRBJ2-3

cdr3_nt: TGTGCCAGCAGCTTTTACCTAACAGGGGGCTCTGAAGCTTTCTTT
cdr3_aa: CASSFYLTGGSEAFF
v_call: TRBV7-9
d_call: TRBD1
clone_size: -
j_call: TRBJ1-1

cdr3_nt: TGTGCCAGCAGTGCTAGCGGGAGCACAGATACGCAGTATTTT
cdr3_aa: CASSASGSTDTQYF
v_call: TRBV6-4
d_call: TRBD2
clone_size: -
j_call: TRBJ2-3

cdr3_nt: TGTGCCAGCAGCTTTCCCCGTGGGGGAAATCAAGAGACCCAGTACTTC
cdr3_aa: CASSFPRGGNQETQYF
v_call: TRBV7-9
d_call: -
clone_size: -
j_call: TRBJ2-5

cdr3_nt: TGTGCCAGCAGTTTAACACCGGGGAGCGGAATCGAAAAACTGTTTTTT
cdr3_aa: CASSLTPGSGIEKLFF
v_call: TRBV28
d_call: -
clone_size: -
j_call: TRBJ1-4

cdr3_nt: TGTGCCAGCAGTTACCTGACGGGGGACTATGGCTACACCTTC
cdr3_aa: CASSYLTGDYGYTF
v_call: TRBV6-5
d_call: -
clone_size: -
j_call: TRBJ1-2

cdr3_nt: TGTGCCAGCTCACCAGGCCGGGATTCACCCCTCCACTTT
cdr3_aa: CASSPGRDSPLHF
v_call: TRBV18
d_call: -
clone_size: -
j_call: TRBJ1-6

cdr3_nt: TGTGCCAGCAGCCCTTCGACAGGGAGTGTCTCCTACAATGAGCAGTTCTTC
cdr3_aa: CASSPSTGSVSYNEQFF
v_call: TRBV4-2
d_call: TRBD1
clone_size: -
j_call: TRBJ2-1